This entry features one T cell receptor beta chain sequence. Antigen: not known. The sample originates from a study of blood T cells in healthy people across ages. General study findings and limits: Strongly correlated with naive T cell percentage was TCR beta diversity.

Through a sample-barcoded 5' primer and a J-beta primer mix, a second PCR was run for 7 to 11 cycles. TCRdb re-analysed the 5' RACE reads in MiXCR, keeping a single row per CDR3 protein. The sample shows 1.4 million or so distinct CDR3 sequences, approximately 43% of them seen only once. J lost 4 bases, V lost 1 base, and 7 bases had no gene match. Germline V gene data show CDR1 as SGHTA and CDR2 as FQGNSA. The length of the CDR3 is 16 residues. The sequencing input was blood. The chain is built from TRBV7-2 and TRBJ2-5, with 9 bases identical to TRBD1. This TCR came from a woman aged 18-35 years in good health. CDR3 bases: TGTGCCAGCAGCTTAGACGGGACAGGGTTTTCAGAGACCCAGTACTTC. Translating gives CASSLDGTGFSETQYF.